These 7 T cell receptor beta chains were sequenced from one sample in a study of beta chain features in type 1 diabetes. Investigators reverse transcribed all isolated RNA, so they sequenced expressed TCRB transcripts. Repertoires were generated with immunoSEQ multiplex PCR, while TCRdb's copy carries only in-frame clones and drops some. This table has approximately 380,000 clones, over 13% appearing once. The sequenced sample was naive CD4+ T cells from blood. The source of these receptors is a woman younger than 30 in good health.

This clone has a handful of counts. J is TRBJ2-5 and V is TRBV5-1, with 7 nucleotides matching TRBD1. Trimming at V came to 2 bases and at J to 5 bases, leaving 6 bases not matched to a gene. Germline V gene sequence: CDR1 SGHRS, CDR2 YFSETQ. The CDR3 runs to 14 residues. In DNA, the CDR3 is TGCGCCAGCAGCTTCCAGGGCAGGGGGGAGACCCAGTACTTC. Its protein is CASSFQGRGETQYF.

In its sample, this clone was seen a few times. The rearrangement links TRBV9 to TRBJ1-1; 7 bases fit TRBD1. The J segment lost 0 bases and the V segment lost 3 bases, leaving 5 bases of the junction unmatched. Germline V gene lookup returns CDR1 SGDLS and CDR2 YYNGEE. This CDR3 comprises 15 residues. CDR3 sequence: CASSAGQVMNTEAFF. For the CDR3, the DNA is TGTGCCAGCAGCGCCGGACAGGTTATGAACACTGAAGCTTTCTTT.

This clone occurred a few times. The genes are TRBV28 and TRBJ1-2, with TRBD1 as a possible D gene (5 bases). The CDR3 consists of 14 residues. With 6 bases removed from V and 3 bases from J, the gap between germline ends came to 14 bases. Germline loops: CDR1 MDHEN, CDR2 SYDVKM. The CDR3 protein is CASRDHRFYYGYTF. The CDR3 coding sequence is TGTGCCAGCAGGGACCACAGGTTTTACTATGGCTACACCTTC.

For the CDR3, the DNA is TGTGCCAGCAGCTACAGCTCTGGAAACACCATATATTTT. Protein product: CASSYSSGNTIYF. This chain uses TRBV14 with TRBJ1-3; D unclear. V dropped 5 bases and J dropped 0 bases, with 5 bases sitting between them. Looked up from germline, CDR1 is SGHDN and CDR2 is FVKESK. This CDR3 is built from 13 residues.

The V and J genes are TRBV7-9 and TRBJ1-2; 7 bases match TRBD1. The V and J ends lost 5 bases and 7 bases, in that order; junction bases with no gene match: 10. The CDR3 sequence is 14 residues long. Per germline, CDR1 SEHNR and CDR2 FQNEAQ (reference sequence). CDR3 sequence reads: CASSPIATGAGYTF. CDR3 nucleotides: TGTGCCAGCAGCCCCATAGCCACAGGGGCTGGCTACACCTTC.

This clone was seen a handful of times. The chain has TRBV29-1 and TRBJ2-6; 8 bases are shared with TRBD1. The germline CDR1 and CDR2 sequences are SQVTM and ANQGSEA. The junction had 11 bases not matched to a gene; V was cut back by 4 bases and J by 0 bases. This CDR3 region has 18 residues. Written as DNA, the CDR3 is TGCAGCGTTGTAACTGGGGGACAGGATTTCTCTGGGGCCAACGTCCTGACTTTC. Translating gives CSVVTGGQDFSGANVLTF. The full variable domain, in which reference TRBV29-1 and TRBJ2-6 provide the parts outside the CDR3, is SAVISQKPSRDICQRGTSLTIQCQVDSQVTMMFWYRQQPGQSLTLIATANQGSEATYESGFVIDKFPISRPNLTFSTLTVSNMSPEDSSIYLCSVVTGGQDFSGANVLTFGAGSRLTVL.

J is TRBJ1-5 and V is TRBV30, with a tentative D call TRBD1 (6 bases). CDR3 size: 13 residues. Germline V gene sequence: CDR1 GTSNPN, CDR2 SVGIG (reference sequence). V gave up 4 bases and J gave up 5 bases, with 12 bases separating them. CDR3 residues: CAWTVRGDQPQHF. As DNA, the CDR3 is TGTGCCTGGACTGTCAGGGGCGATCAGCCCCAGCATTTT.